This TCR beta chain was sequenced for a study of blood T cell repertoires in COVID-19. Overall study: From the United States, Italy and Spain came samples of acute and convalescent COVID-19. In each case, the material was cDNA or gDNA derived from T cells, B-cell-depleted T cells, or PBMCs.

The J segment lost 10 bases and the V segment lost 1 base, leaving 6 bases of the junction unmatched. CDR1 LGHDT and CDR2 YNNKEL come from the germline V gene (reference sequence). The CDR3 length is 13 residues. Original processing notes: Reference gene primer amplification in the assay estimated nucleated cell counts. Profiling relied on immunoSEQ multiplex PCR, and the TCRdb table lists in-frame clones only, not all of them. From that table come the V and J calls and clone size; the DNA was used to work out D and trimming. The table shows roughly 220,000 clones, with over 70% occurring only once. The sequencing input was peripheral blood. The sequence came from a woman in her sixties or seventies with acute or convalescent COVID-19. The chain employs TRBV3-1 (or the pseudogene TRBV3-2) and TRBJ1-1, with 7 bases matching TRBD1. CDR3 sequence reads: CASSQGDSGRAFF. Written as DNA, the CDR3 is TGTGCCAGCAGCCAAGGGGACAGCGGGCGAGCTTTCTTT.